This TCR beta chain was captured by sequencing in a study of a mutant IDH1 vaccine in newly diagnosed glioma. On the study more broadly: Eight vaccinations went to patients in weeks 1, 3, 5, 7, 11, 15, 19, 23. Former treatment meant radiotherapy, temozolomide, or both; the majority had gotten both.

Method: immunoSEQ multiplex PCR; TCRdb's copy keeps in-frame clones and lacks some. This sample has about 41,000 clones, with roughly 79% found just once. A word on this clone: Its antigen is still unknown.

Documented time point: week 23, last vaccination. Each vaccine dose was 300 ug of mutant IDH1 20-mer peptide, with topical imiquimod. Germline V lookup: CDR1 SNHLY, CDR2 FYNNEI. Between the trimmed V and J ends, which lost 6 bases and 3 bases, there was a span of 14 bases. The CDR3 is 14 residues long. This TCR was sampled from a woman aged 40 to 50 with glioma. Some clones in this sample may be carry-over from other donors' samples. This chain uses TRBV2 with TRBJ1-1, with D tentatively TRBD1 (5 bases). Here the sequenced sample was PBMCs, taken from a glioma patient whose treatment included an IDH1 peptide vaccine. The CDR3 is CASRDLQGDTEAFF. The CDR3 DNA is TGTGCCAGCAGGGACCTGCAGGGTGACACTGAAGCTTTCTTT. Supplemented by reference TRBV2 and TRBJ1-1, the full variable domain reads EPEVTQTPSHQVTQMGQEVILRCVPISNHLYFYWYRQILGQKVEFLVSFYNNEISEKSEIFDDQFSVERPDGSNFTLKIRSTKLEDSAMYFCASRDLQGDTEAFFGQGTRLTVV.